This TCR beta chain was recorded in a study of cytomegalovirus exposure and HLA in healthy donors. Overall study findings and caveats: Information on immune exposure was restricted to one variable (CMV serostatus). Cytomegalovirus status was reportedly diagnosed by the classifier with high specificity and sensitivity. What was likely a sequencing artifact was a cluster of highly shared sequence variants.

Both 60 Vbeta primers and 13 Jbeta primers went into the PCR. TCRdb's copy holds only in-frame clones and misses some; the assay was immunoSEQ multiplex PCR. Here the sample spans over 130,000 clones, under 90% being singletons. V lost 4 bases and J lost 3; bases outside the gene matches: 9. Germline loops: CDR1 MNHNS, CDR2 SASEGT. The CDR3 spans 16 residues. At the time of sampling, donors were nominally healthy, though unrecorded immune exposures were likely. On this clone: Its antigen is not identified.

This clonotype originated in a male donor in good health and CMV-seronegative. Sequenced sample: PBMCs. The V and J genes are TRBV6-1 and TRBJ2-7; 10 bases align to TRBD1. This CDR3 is CASSAVRDRGIYEQYF. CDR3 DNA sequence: TGTGCCAGCAGTGCTGTAAGGGACAGGGGAATCTACGAGCAGTACTTC.